This T cell receptor beta chain comes out of a study of CD8+ T cells in alopecia areata. Samples from alopecia areata patients were lesional scalp punch biopsies and peripheral blood. The authors sorted CD4+ and CD8+ T cells from PBMCs. About this clone: The antigen is unknown.

RNA was isolated and reverse transcribed to cDNA, the sequencing template. TCRdb keeps only in-frame clones here, not all; method: immunoSEQ multiplex PCR. The table has some 120,000 clones, 40% to 55% seen once; the top ten hold roughly a tenth. Study findings and constraints: Scalp sample sequencing also detects resident alphabeta T cells of normal skin.

Germline lookup yields CDR1 SEHNR and CDR2 FQNEAQ (reference sequence). The CDR3 is 15 amino acids. V lost 6 bases, J lost 3 bases, and 7 bases stayed unmatched. The V call is TRBV7-9, the J call TRBJ2-5, with 10 positions matching TRBD1. The source material was NKG2D-low CD8+ T cells sorted from blood. This clonotype was obtained from a human donor with alopecia areata. CDR3 in amino acids: CASSYAGTGEETQYF. CDR3 DNA: TGTGCCAGCAGTTACGCCGGGACAGGGGAAGAGACCCAGTACTTC.